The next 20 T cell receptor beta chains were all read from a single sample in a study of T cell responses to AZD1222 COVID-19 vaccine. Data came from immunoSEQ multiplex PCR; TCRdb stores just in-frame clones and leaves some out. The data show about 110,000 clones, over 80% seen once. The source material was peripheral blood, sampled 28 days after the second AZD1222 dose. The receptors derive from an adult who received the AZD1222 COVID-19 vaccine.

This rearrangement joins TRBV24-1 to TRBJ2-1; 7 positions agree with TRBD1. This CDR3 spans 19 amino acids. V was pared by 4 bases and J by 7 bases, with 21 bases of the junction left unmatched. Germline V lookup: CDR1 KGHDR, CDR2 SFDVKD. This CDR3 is CATSEVPGQHLGASNEQFF. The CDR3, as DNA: TGTGCCACCAGTGAGGTACCGGGACAGCACTTAGGGGCCTCGAATGAGCAGTTCTTC.

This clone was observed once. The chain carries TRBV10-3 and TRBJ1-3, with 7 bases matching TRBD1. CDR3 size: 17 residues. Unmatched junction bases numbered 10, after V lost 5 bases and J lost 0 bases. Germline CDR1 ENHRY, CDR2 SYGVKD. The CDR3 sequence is CAISTTGMPTSGNTIYF. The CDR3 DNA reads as TGTGCCATCAGTACGACAGGGATGCCCACCTCTGGAAACACCATATATTTT.

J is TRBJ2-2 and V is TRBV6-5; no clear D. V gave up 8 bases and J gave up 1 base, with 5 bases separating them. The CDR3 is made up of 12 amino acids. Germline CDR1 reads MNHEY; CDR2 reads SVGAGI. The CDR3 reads CASFMNTGELFF. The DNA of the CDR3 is TGTGCCAGCTTCATGAACACCGGGGAGCTGTTTTTT.

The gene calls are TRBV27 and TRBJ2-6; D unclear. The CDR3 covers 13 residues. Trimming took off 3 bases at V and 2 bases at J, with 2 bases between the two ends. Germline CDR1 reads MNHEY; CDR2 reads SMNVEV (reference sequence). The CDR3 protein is CASSLTGANVLTF. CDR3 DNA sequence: TGTGCCAGCAGTTTGACTGGGGCCAACGTCCTGACTTTC.

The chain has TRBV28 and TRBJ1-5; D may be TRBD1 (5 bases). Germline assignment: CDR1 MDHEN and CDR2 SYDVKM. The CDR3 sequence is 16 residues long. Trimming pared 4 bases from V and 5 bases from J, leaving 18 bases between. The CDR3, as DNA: TGTGCCAGCAGTTCCGCGGGGGGGACTGGGGATCAGCCCCAGCATTTT. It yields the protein CASSSAGGTGDQPQHF.

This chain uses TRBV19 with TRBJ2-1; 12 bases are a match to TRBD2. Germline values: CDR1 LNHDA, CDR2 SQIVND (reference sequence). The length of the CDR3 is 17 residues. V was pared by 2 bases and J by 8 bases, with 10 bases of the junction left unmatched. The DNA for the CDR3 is TGTGCCAGTAGTATATCGGCTAGCGGGAGGGGTGCGGATGAGCAGTTCTTC. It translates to CASSISASGRGADEQFF.

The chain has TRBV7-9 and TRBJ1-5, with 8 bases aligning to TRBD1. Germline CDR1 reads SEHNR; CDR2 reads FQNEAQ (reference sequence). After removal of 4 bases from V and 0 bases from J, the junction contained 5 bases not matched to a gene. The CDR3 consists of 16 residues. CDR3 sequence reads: CASSSDREHSNQPQHF. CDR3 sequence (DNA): TGTGCCAGCAGCTCGGACAGGGAGCATAGCAATCAGCCCCAGCATTTT.

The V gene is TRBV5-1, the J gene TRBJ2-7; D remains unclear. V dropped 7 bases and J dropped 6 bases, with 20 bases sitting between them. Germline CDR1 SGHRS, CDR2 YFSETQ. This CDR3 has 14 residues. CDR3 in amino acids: CASHQGTPLTEQYF. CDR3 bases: TGCGCCAGCCACCAAGGAACCCCCTTGACCGAGCAGTACTTC.

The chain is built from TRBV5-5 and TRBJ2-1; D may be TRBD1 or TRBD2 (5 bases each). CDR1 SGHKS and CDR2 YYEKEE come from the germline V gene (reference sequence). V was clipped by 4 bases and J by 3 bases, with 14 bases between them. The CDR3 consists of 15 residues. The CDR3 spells CASSPPQAGYNEQFF. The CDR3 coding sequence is TGTGCCAGCAGCCCACCACAGGCGGGCTACAATGAGCAGTTCTTC.

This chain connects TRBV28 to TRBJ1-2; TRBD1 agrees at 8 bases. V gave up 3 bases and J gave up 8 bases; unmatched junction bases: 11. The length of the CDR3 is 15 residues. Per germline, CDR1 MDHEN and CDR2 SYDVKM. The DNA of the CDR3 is TGTGCCAGCAGTTTCCAGGCAGGGGGCCCATGGGGCTACACCTTC. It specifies CASSFQAGGPWGYTF.

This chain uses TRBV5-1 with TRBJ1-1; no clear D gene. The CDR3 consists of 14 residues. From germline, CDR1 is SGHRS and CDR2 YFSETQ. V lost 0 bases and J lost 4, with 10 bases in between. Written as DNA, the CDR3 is TGCGCCAGCAGCTTGGAGGCGGGGAGCACTGAAGCTTTCTTT. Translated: CASSLEAGSTEAFF. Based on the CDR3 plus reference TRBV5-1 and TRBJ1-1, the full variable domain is KAGVTQTPRYLIKTRGQQVTLSCSPISGHRSVSWYQQTPGQGLQFLFEYFSETQRNKGNFPGRFSGRQFSNSRSEMNVSTLELGDSALYLCASSLEAGSTEAFFGQGTRLTVV.

For the CDR3, the DNA is TGTGCCATCAGTAGGGAGGGGATCTACGAGCAGTACTTC. This sequence encodes CAISREGIYEQYF. The chain links TRBV10-3 to TRBJ2-7; 7 bases are shared with TRBD2. The CDR3 is 13 residues long. Germline trimming cut 5 bases from V and 3 bases from J; bases unmatched to any gene: 4. Per germline, CDR1 ENHRY and CDR2 SYGVKD.

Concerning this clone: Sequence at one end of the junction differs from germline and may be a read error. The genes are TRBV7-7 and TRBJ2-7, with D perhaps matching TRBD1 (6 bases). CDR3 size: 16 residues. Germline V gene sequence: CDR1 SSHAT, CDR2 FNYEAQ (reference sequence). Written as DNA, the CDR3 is TGTGCTAGCAGCCCCCTCACGACAGGTCCCTTTTGGGAGCAGTACTTC. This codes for CASSPLTTGPFWEQYF. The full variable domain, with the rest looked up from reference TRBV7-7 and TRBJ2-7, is GAGVSQSPRYKVTKRGQDVTLRCDPISSHATLYWYQQALGQGPEFLTYFNYEAQPDKSGLPSDRFSAERPEGSISTLTIQRTEQRDSAMYRCASSPLTTGPFWEQYFGPGTRLTVT.

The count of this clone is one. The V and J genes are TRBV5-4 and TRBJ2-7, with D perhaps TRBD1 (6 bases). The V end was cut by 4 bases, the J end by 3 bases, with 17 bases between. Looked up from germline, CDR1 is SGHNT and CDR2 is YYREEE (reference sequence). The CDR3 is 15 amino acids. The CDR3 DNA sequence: TGTGCCAGCAGCGCATCAACAGGGCTCGACTACGAGCAGTACTTC. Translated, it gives CASSASTGLDYEQYF.

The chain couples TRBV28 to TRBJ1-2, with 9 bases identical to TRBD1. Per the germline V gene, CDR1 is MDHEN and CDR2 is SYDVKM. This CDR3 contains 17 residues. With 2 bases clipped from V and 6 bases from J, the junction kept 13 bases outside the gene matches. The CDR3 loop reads CASSLVGTGNHLDGYTF. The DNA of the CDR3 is TGTGCCAGCAGTTTAGTCGGGACAGGGAACCACCTAGATGGCTACACCTTC.

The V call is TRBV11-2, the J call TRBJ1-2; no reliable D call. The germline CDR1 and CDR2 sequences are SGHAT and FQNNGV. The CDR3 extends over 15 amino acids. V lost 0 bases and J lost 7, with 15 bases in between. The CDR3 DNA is TGTGCCAGCAGCTTAGATAACGGTTTAGGCGGTGGCTACACCTTC. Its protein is CASSLDNGLGGGYTF. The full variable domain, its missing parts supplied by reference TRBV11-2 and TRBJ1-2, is EAGVAQSPRYKIIEKRQSVAFWCNPISGHATLYWYQQILGQGPKLLIQFQNNGVVDDSQLPKDRFSAERLKGVDSTLKIQPAKLEDSAVYLCASSLDNGLGGGYTFGSGTRLTVV.

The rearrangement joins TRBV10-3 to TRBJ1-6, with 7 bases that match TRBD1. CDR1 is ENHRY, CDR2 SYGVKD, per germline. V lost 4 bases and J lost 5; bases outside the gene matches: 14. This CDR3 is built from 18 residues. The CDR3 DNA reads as TGTGCCATCAGTGGTGACAGGGTGGCTAACCCTAATAATTCACCCCTCCACTTT. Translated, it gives CAISGDRVANPNNSPLHF.

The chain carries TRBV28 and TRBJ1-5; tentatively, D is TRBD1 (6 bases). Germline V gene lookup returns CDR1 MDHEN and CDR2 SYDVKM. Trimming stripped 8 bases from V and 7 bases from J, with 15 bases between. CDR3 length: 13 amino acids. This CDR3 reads CASQSPGAQPQHF. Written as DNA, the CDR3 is TGTGCCAGCCAGAGTCCGGGGGCCCAGCCCCAGCATTTT.

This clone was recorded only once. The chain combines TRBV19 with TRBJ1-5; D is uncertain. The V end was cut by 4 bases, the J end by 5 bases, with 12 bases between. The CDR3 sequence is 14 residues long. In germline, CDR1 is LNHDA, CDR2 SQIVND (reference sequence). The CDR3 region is CASSTRPADQPQHF. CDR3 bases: TGTGCCAGTAGTACGCGACCGGCCGATCAGCCCCAGCATTTT.

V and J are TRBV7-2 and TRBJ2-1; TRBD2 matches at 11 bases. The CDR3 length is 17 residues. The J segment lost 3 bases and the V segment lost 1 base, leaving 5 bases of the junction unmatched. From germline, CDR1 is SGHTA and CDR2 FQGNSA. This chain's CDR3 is CASSLGTSGLIYNEQFF. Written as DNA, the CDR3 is TGTGCCAGCAGCTTAGGGACTAGCGGGCTTATCTACAATGAGCAGTTCTTC.